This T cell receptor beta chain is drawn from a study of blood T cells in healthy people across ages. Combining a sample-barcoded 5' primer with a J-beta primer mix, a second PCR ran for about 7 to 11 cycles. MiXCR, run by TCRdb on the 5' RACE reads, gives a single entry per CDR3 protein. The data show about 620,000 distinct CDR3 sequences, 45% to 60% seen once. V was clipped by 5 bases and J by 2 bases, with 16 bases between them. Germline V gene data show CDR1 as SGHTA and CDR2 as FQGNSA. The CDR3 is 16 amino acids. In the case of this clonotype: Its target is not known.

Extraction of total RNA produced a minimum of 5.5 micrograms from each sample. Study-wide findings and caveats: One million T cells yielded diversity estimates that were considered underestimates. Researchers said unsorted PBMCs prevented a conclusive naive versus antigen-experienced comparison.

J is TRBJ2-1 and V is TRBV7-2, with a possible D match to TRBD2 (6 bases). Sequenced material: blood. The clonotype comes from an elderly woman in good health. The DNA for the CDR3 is TGTGCCAGCAGCCGTAGCGGCCCCCTCACCTACAATGAGCAGTTCTTC. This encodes CASSRSGPLTYNEQFF.